This T cell receptor beta chain originates from a study of shared clonotypes between healthy human individuals. Only in-frame clones appear in the TCRdb table, and some are missing; sequencing was by immunoSEQ multiplex PCR. The table lists about 1.5 million clones, approximately 98% of them singletons, with roughly 0.45% in the top ten. Trimming removed 7 bases from V and 1 base from J, with 9 bases in between. CDR3 length equals 13 residues. CDR1 LNHDA and CDR2 SQIVND come from the germline V gene (reference sequence). Only Caucasian adults living in Nashville, Tennessee served as donors. Subsets obtained from CD4+ cells comprised CD45RA+ naive and CD45RA-negative memory cells.

The clonotype was recovered from a man in his thirties or forties in good health. The chain combines TRBV19 with TRBJ2-3; the D gene is possibly TRBD1 (6 bases). The source material was naive CD4+ T cells sorted from blood. The subset was: CD45RA+ positively selected. CDR3 sequence reads: CASKGDGTDTQYF. CDR3 in DNA: TGTGCCAGTAAGGGGGATGGCACAGATACGCAGTATTTT.